Many counts were recorded for the clone carrying this T cell receptor beta chain. The sample is drawn from a study of Graves' ophthalmopathy and Graves' hyperthyroidism. Per the germline V gene, CDR1 is SGDLS and CDR2 is YYNGEE. V dropped 1 base and J dropped 4 bases, with 14 bases sitting between them. The CDR3 consists of 15 residues. Transcripts of RNA were the source for amplifying TCR beta CDR3 regions. The authors performed first-round RT-PCR with HTBI primers and then a second-round multiplex PCR. TCRdb redid the calling of the multiplex PCR reads with MiXCR, one entry per CDR3 protein. This repertoire shows a few hundred thousand distinct CDR3 sequences, around a fifth found once; its top ten account for roughly 42%.

The chain combines TRBV9 with TRBJ2-5; TRBD1 is a possible D gene (5 bases). The specimen sequenced was peripheral blood. This clonotype was sampled from a woman aged 50 to 60 with Graves' ophthalmopathy. The DNA of the CDR3 is TGTGCCAGCAGCGTACAGGGATCCTGGGGAGAGACCCAGTACTTC. This gives the protein CASSVQGSWGETQYF.